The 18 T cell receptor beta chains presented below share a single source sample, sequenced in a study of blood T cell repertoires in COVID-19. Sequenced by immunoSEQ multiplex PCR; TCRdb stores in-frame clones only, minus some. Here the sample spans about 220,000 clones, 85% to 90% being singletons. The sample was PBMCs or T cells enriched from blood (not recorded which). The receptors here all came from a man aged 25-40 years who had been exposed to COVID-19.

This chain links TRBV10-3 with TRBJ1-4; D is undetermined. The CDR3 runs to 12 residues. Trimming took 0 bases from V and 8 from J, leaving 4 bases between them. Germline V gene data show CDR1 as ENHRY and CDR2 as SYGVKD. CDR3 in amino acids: CAISESTEKLFF. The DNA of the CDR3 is TGTGCCATCAGTGAGTCTACAGAAAAACTGTTTTTT.

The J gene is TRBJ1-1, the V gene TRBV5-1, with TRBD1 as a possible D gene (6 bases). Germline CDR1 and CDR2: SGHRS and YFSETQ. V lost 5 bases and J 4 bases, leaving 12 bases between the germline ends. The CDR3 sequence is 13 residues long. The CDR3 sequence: CASSSGGPTEAFF. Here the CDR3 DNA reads TGCGCCAGCAGTTCGGGGGGCCCCACTGAAGCTTTCTTT.

In DNA form, the CDR3 reads TGTGCCAGCAGCGTAGCTGCGGAGAACACTGAAGCTTTCTTT. This sequence encodes CASSVAAENTEAFF. The rearrangement links TRBV9 to TRBJ1-1; D gene uncertain. The CDR3 runs 14 residues. From germline, CDR1 is SGDLS and CDR2 YYNGEE. Trimming took 0 bases from V and 1 from J, leaving 7 bases between them.

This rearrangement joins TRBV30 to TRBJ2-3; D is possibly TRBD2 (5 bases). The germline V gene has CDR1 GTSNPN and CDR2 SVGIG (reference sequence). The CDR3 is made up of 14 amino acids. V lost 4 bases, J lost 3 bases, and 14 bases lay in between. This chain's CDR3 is CAWNRGRRTDTQYF. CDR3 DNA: TGTGCCTGGAATCGGGGAAGGAGGACAGATACGCAGTATTTT. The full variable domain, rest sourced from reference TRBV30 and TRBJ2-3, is SQTIHQWPATLVQPVGSPLSLECTVEGTSNPNLYWYRQAAGRGLQLLFYSVGIGQISSEVPQNLSASRPQDRQFILSSKKLLLSDSGFYLCAWNRGRRTDTQYFGPGTRLTVL.

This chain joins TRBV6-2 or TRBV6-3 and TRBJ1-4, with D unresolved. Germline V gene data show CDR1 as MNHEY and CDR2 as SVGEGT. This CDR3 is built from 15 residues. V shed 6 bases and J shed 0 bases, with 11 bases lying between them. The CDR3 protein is CASSPGFTTNEKLFF. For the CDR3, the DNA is TGTGCCAGCAGCCCCGGGTTCACAACTAATGAAAAACTGTTTTTT.

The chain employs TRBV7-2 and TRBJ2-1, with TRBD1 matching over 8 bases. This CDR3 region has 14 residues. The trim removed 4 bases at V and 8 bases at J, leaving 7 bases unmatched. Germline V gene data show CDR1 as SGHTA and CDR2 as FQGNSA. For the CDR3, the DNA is TGTGCCAGCAGCTGGACAGGGTTTGAGGATGAGCAGTTCTTC. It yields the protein CASSWTGFEDEQFF.

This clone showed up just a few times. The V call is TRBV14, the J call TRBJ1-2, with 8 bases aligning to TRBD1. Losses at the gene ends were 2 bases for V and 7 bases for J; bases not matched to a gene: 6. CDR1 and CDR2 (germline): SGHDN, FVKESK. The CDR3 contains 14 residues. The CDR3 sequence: CASSQQGQGGGYTF. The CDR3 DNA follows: TGTGCCAGCAGCCAACAAGGACAGGGTGGTGGCTACACCTTC.

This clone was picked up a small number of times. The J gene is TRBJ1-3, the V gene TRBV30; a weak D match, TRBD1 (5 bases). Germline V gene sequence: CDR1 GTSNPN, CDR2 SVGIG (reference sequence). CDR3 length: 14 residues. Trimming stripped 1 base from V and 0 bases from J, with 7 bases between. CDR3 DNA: TGTGCCTGGAGTGAAGGGGACTCTGGAAACACCATATATTTT. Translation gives CAWSEGDSGNTIYF. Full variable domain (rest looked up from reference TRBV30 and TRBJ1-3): SQTIHQWPATLVQPVGSPLSLECTVEGTSNPNLYWYRQAAGRGLQLLFYSVGIGQISSEVPQNLSASRPQDRQFILSSKKLLLSDSGFYLCAWSEGDSGNTIYFGEGSWLTVV.

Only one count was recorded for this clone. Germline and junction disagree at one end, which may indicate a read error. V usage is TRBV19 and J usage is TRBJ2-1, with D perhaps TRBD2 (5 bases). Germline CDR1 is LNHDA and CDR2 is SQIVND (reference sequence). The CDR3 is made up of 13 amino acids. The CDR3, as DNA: TGTGCCAGTCTCGGGAACCGACACGCACCTTTGATCTTC. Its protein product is CASLGNRHAPLIF.

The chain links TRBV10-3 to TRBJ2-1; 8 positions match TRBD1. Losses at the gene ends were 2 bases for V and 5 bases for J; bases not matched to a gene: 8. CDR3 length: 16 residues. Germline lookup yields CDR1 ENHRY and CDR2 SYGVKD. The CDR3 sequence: CAISEGRQGTNNEQFF. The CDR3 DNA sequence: TGTGCCATCAGTGAGGGTAGACAGGGGACCAACAATGAGCAGTTCTTC.

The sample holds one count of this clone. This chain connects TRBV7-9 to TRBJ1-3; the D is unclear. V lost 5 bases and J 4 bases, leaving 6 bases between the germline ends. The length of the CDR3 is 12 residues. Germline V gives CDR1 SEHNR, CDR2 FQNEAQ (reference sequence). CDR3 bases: TGTGCCAGCAGCCTACAGGGAAACACCATATATTTT. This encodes CASSLQGNTIYF.

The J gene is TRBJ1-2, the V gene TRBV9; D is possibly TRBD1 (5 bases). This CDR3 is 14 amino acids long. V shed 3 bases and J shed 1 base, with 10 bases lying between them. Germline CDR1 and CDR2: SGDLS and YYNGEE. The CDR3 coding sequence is TGTGCCAGCAGCGCGGGGGGAATTAACTATGGCTACACCTTC. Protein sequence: CASSAGGINYGYTF.

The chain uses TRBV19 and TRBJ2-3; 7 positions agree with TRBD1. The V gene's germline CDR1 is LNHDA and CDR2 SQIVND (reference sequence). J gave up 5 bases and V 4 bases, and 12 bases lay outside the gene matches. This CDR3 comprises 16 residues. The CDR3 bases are TGTGCCAGTAGTACCCGGGGACAGTTGCACCAAGATACGCAGTATTTT. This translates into CASSTRGQLHQDTQYF.

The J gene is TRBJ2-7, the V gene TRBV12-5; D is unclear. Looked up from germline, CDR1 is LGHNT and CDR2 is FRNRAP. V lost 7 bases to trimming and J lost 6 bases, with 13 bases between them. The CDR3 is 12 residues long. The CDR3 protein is CASALGPLEQYF. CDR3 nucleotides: TGTGCTAGTGCCTTGGGCCCCCTCGAGCAGTACTTC.

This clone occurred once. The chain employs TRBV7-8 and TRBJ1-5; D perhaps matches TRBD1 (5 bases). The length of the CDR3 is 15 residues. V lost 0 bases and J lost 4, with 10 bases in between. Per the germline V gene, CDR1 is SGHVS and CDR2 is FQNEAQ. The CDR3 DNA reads TGTGCCAGCAGCTTAGCCCTCAGGGTAAATCAGCCCCAGCATTTT. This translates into CASSLALRVNQPQHF.

In DNA, the CDR3 is TGTGCCAGCAGCTTGCCGGGGGGGTCCTACGAGCAGTACTTC. Translating gives CASSLPGGSYEQYF. The chain couples TRBV13 to TRBJ2-7; 8 bases are shared with TRBD2. CDR1 and CDR2 (germline): PRHDT, FYEKMQ (reference sequence). V lost 3 bases, J lost 1 base, and 2 bases stayed unmatched. CDR3 length equals 14 residues.

CDR3 in amino acids: CASSPPGQGLSTDTQYF. DNA of the CDR3: TGTGCCAGCAGCCCTCCGGGACAGGGCCTAAGCACAGATACGCAGTATTTT. The chain combines TRBV3-1 (or the pseudogene TRBV3-2) with TRBJ2-3; 9 nucleotides agree with TRBD1. The length of the CDR3 is 17 residues. V shed 4 bases, J shed 0 bases, and the junction held 8 bases outside the gene matches. Looked up from germline, CDR1 is LGHDT and CDR2 is YNNKEL (reference sequence).

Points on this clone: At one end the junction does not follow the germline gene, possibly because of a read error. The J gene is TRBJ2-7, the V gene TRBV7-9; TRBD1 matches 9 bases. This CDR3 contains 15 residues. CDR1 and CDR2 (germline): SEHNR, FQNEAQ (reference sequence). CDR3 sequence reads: CASSNRDRDPYEQYF. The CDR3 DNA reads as TGTGCCAGCAGCAACCGGGACAGGGACCCCTATGAGCAGTACTTC.